These T cell receptor beta chains were read from a single sample in a study of T cells in Graves' hyperthyroidism and ophthalmopathy. TCRdb redid the calling of the multiplex PCR reads with MiXCR, one entry per CDR3 protein. The sample contains approximately 590,000 distinct CDR3 sequences, around 16% of which appear only once. The sequenced material came from blood. The receptor set was obtained from a woman in her 30s with Graves' hyperthyroidism. Each CDR3 is given with its conserved first and last residue. The D gene is left open where the match is weak. Clone size is given for some rows only: seen once, a few or many times, or a class if the clone is expanded.

TGTGCCAGCAGCGCGACAGAGGGGGCCGGCCATCAGCCCCAGCATTTT	CASSATEGAGHQPQHF	many	TRBJ1-5	TRBD1	TRBV7-3
TGTGCCAGCAGCCCGAAGGCACTAGCGGGCGACGTCGGCACCCTGGGACAGTTCTTC	CASSPKALAGDVGTLGQFF	many	TRBJ2-1	TRBD2	TRBV7-3
TGTGCCTGGAGGCTACGGGATGAGCAGTTCTTC	CAWRLRDEQFF	many	TRBJ2-1	NA	TRBV30
TGTGCCAGCAGCCCCTTTCTAGCGGGACTCAATGAGCAGTTCTTC	CASSPFLAGLNEQFF	many	TRBJ2-1	TRBD2	TRBV3-1
TGTGCCAGCAGCTTAAGGCCTAGCGGGGGACACAGCACAGATACGCAGTATTTT	CASSLRPSGGHSTDTQYF	many	TRBJ2-3	TRBD2	TRBV7-3
TGTGCCTGGAGCCCGGGAACGGGGGAGAATGAGCAGTTCTTC	CAWSPGTGENEQFF	many	TRBJ2-1	NA	TRBV30
TGTGCCAGCAACTCGGGACTAGCGGGAGGGCGCGAGCAGTACTTC	CASNSGLAGGREQYF	NA	TRBJ2-7	TRBD2	TRBV7-2
TGTGCCTCAGGACAGGGGGAGGTTGGTGAGCAGTTCTTC	CASGQGEVGEQFF	NA	TRBJ2-1	TRBD1	TRBV24-1
TGTGCCAGCAGCTCTACTTATATAGCTAGCTCCTACAATGAGCAGTTCTTC	CASSSTYIASSYNEQFF	NA	TRBJ2-1	NA	TRBV7-2
TGTGCCAGCAGTGAAAGACAGGGGAACGAGCAGTACTTC	CASSERQGNEQYF	NA	TRBJ2-7	TRBD1	TRBV25-1
TGTGCCAGCAGTGAGGCTAGCGGGAGGGGGACCCAGTACTTC	CASSEASGRGTQYF	few	TRBJ2-5	TRBD2	TRBV6-1
TGTGCCAGCAGCTTTTCTAGCGCCACGATTGTCGAGCAGTACTTC	CASSFSSATIVEQYF	many	TRBJ2-7	NA	TRBV7-2
TGCAGTGCTGGTCCGGGACTAGCGTACTACAATGAGCAGTTCTTC	CSAGPGLAYYNEQFF	many	TRBJ2-1	TRBD2	TRBV20-1
TGTGCCGGCAGCTTGTCGACTAGCCTTAAGAGCACAGATACGCAGTATTTT	CAGSLSTSLKSTDTQYF	NA	TRBJ2-3	TRBD2	TRBV5-4
TGTGCCATCAGTGAGGTCCGGAGGGCCCCGGGCGGGGAGCTGTTTTTT	CAISEVRRAPGGELFF	once	TRBJ2-2	NA	TRBV10-3
TGTGCCAGCAGTTACTCTTGGACAGGGGCCACTGAAGCTTTCTTT	CASSYSWTGATEAFF	few	TRBJ1-1	TRBD1	TRBV6-5
TGCGCCAGCAGCTTGGCGGGACTAGCGGGAGTTCGTGAGCAGTTCTTC	CASSLAGLAGVREQFF	NA	TRBJ2-1	TRBD2	TRBV5-1
TGTGCCAGCAGTTTCAGGGGTGCCGGGGCCAAAAACATTCAGTACTTC	CASSFRGAGAKNIQYF	many	TRBJ2-4	NA	TRBV2
TGCAGTGCTAGAGGTTTCCGTGACTCCTATAATTCACCCCTCCACTTT	CSARGFRDSYNSPLHF	NA	TRBJ1-6	NA	TRBV20-1
TGTGCCAGCAACCCAGGACTAGCGGGGTACAATGAGCAGTTCTTC	CASNPGLAGYNEQFF	many	TRBJ2-1	TRBD2	TRBV2
TGCAGTGCTAGAGATCCTGGGAGCAATCAGCCCCAGCATTTT	CSARDPGSNQPQHF	many	TRBJ1-5	NA	TRBV20-1
TGCGCCAGCAATCACGGTCAAGCAGATCAGCCCCAGCATTTT	CASNHGQADQPQHF	NA	TRBJ1-5	NA	TRBV10-2
TGCAGTGCATCGACAGGGATGTACGAGCAGTACTTC	CSASTGMYEQYF	NA	TRBJ2-7	TRBD1	TRBV20-1
TGTGCCAGCATTTGGGATACGCAGTATTTT	CASIWDTQYF	many	TRBJ2-3	NA	TRBV2
TGCGCCAGCAGCCAAGATGCCATACCCACAGATACGCAGTATTTT	CASSQDAIPTDTQYF	NA	TRBJ2-3	NA	TRBV4-1
TGTGCCAGCAGCTTATTGGTGGACGAGCAGTACTTC	CASSLLVDEQYF	many	TRBJ2-7	NA	TRBV7-2
TGTGCCAGCTCCCTCGGGACAGGAGAAATCTATGGCTACACCTTC	CASSLGTGEIYGYTF	few	TRBJ1-2	TRBD1	TRBV18
TGCAGTGCTAGACCCGGGACAAACAATCAGCCCCAGCATTTT	CSARPGTNNQPQHF	few	TRBJ1-5	NA	TRBV20-1
TGTGCCAGCAGCTTAGGAGGGATCGGCGAGCAGTACTTC	CASSLGGIGEQYF	many	TRBJ2-7	NA	TRBV7-9
TGCAGTGCTAGAGACCCCATTCTAGCGGGGAGCTCCTACGAGCAGTACTTC	CSARDPILAGSSYEQYF	many	TRBJ2-7	TRBD2	TRBV20-1
TGTGCCAGCAGCTTCAGGGGGGGAAGGACCGAGCAGTACTTC	CASSFRGGRTEQYF	many	TRBJ2-7	NA	TRBV5-5
TGTGCCACCGCGGAGCTAGCGGGAACGCAGTATTTT	CATAELAGTQYF	few	TRBJ2-3	TRBD2	TRBV6-1
TGTGCCAGCATTAGGAGGGTACGATCATCCGAGCAGTACTTC	CASIRRVRSSEQYF	many	TRBJ2-7	NA	TRBV2
TGTGCCAGCAGAGGGAGGAGGGCAATCAATGAGCAGTTCTTC	CASRGRRAINEQFF	NA	TRBJ2-1	NA	TRBV5-5
TGTGCCACCAGTGTACCGGGAGGGGAGCAGTTCTTC	CATSVPGGEQFF	many	TRBJ2-1	TRBD2	TRBV24-1
TGTGCCAGCAGGGGGGACAGGGGGCTTGCCGGCTACACCTTC	CASRGDRGLAGYTF	many	TRBJ1-2	TRBD1	TRBV2
TGTGCCAGCAGCCCCCCCGGGACTAGCGGGAGGGCGGCGTTGGATGAGCAGTTCTTC	CASSPPGTSGRAALDEQFF	NA	TRBJ2-1	TRBD2	TRBV13
TGCGCCAGCAGCCAAGTCGTGGGTAGCAATCAGCCCCAGCATTTT	CASSQVVGSNQPQHF	few	TRBJ1-5	NA	TRBV4-1
TGTGCCAGTAGTCAAAGACTAGCGGGAGGATCCTACGAGCAGTACTTC	CASSQRLAGGSYEQYF	many	TRBJ2-7	TRBD2	TRBV19
TGTGCCAGCAGCTTACGTTTGGGGGATGAAAAACTGTTTTTT	CASSLRLGDEKLFF	few	TRBJ1-4	NA	TRBV13
TGTGCCAGTAGTATTCTAGCGGGATCCTCCTACAATGAGCAGTTCTTC	CASSILAGSSYNEQFF	many	TRBJ2-1	TRBD2	TRBV19
TGTGCCAGCAGTTACGATACAGGTCTCTATGGCTACACCTTC	CASSYDTGLYGYTF	many	TRBJ1-2	NA	TRBV6-1
TGTGCCAGCGGAAACAGGGGTAATGAGCAGTTCTTC	CASGNRGNEQFF	few	TRBJ2-1	TRBD1	TRBV6-1
TGTGCCAGTAGTACTCGACAGGGGGCCAACAATGAGCAGTTCTTC	CASSTRQGANNEQFF	NA	TRBJ2-1	TRBD1	TRBV19
TGCGCCAGCAGCCAAGAGGGGATGAAAAACATTCAGTACTTC	CASSQEGMKNIQYF	NA	TRBJ2-4	NA	TRBV4-1
TGTGCCTTCAACACCGGGGAGCTGTTTTTT	CAFNTGELFF	many	TRBJ2-2	NA	TRBV30
TGTGCCAGTAGTATCCTCCTCGGACAGGGAGCTTACAATGAGCAGTTCTTC	CASSILLGQGAYNEQFF	few	TRBJ2-1	TRBD1	TRBV19
TGTGCCAGCAGTGAAGTGGCACCCGGGGCTGGCAATCAGCCCCAGCATTTT	CASSEVAPGAGNQPQHF	NA	TRBJ1-5	NA	TRBV6-1
TGTGCCAGCAGTCCCGGCGGGCAGGGGGGGATCAGCAATCAGCCCCAGCATTTT	CASSPGGQGGISNQPQHF	NA	TRBJ1-5	TRBD1	TRBV6-2/TRBV6-3
TGCAGCGTTGTAGTTCTTCGGGATGAGCAGTTCTTC	CSVVVLRDEQFF	many	TRBJ2-1	NA	TRBV29-1